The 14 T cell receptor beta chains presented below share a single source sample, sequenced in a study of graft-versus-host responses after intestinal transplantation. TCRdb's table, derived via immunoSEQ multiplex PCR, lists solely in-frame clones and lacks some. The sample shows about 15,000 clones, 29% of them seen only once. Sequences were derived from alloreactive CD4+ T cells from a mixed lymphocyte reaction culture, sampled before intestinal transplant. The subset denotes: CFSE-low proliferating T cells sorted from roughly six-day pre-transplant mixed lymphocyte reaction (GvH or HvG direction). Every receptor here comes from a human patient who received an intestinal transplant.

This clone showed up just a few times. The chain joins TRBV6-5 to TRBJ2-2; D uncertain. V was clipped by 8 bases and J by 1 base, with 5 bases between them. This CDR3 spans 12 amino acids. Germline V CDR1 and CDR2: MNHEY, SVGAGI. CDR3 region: CASSGNTGELFF. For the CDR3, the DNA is TGTGCCAGCTCCGGGAACACCGGGGAGCTGTTTTTT.

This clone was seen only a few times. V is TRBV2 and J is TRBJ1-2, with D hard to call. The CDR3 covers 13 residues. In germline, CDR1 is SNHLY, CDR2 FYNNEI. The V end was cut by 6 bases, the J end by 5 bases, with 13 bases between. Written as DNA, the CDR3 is TGTGCCAGCAGCCCCATCTCGGGGTATGGCTACACCTTC. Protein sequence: CASSPISGYGYTF.

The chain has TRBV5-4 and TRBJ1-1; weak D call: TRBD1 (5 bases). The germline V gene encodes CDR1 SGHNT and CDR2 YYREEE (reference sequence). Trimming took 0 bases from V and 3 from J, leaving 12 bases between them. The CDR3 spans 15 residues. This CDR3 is CASSLAGTGDTEAFF. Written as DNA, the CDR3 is TGTGCCAGCAGCTTGGCTGGGACGGGGGACACTGAAGCTTTCTTT.

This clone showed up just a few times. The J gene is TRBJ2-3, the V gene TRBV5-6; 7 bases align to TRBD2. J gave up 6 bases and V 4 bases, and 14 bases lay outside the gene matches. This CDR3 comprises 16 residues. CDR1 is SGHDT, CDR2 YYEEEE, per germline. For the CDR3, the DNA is TGTGCCAGCAGCGCGTTAGCGGGCGGGAAAGGGGATACGCAGTATTTT. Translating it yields CASSALAGGKGDTQYF.

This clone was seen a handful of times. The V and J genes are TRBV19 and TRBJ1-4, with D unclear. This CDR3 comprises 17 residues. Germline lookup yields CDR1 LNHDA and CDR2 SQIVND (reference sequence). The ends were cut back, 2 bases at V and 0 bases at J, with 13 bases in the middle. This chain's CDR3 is CASSIRPGLTTNEKLFF. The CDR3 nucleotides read TGTGCCAGTAGTATAAGGCCGGGCCTCACAACTAATGAAAAACTGTTTTTT.

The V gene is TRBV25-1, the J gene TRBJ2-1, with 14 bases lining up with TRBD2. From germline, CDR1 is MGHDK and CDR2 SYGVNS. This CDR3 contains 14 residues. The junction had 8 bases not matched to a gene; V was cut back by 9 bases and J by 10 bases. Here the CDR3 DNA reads TGTGCCAGAGGCGGGACTAGCGGGAGCAGCGAGCAGTTCTTC. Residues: CARGGTSGSSEQFF.

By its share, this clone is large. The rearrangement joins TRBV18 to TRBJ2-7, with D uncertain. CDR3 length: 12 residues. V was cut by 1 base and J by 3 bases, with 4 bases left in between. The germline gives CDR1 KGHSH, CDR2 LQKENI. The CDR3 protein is CASSPQVYEQYF. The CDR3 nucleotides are TGTGCCAGCTCACCACAGGTCTACGAGCAGTACTTC. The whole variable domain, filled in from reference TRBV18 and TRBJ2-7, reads NAGVMQNPRHLVRRRGQEARLRCSPMKGHSHVYWYRQLPEEGLKFMVYLQKENIIDESGMPKERFSAEFPKEGPSILRIQQVVRGDSAAYFCASSPQVYEQYFGPGTRLTVT.

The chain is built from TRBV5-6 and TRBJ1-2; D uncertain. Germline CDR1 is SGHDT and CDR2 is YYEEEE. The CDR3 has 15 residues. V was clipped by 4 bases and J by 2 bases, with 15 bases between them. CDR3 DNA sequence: TGTGCCAGCAGCCCTACCCTGACCGGGAACTATGGCTACACCTTC. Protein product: CASSPTLTGNYGYTF. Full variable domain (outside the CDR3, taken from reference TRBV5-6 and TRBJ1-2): DAGVTQSPTHLIKTRGQQVTLRCSPKSGHDTVSWYQQALGQGPQFIFQYYEEEERQRGNFPDRFSGHQFPNYSSELNVNALLLGDSALYLCASSPTLTGNYGYTFGSGTRLTVV.

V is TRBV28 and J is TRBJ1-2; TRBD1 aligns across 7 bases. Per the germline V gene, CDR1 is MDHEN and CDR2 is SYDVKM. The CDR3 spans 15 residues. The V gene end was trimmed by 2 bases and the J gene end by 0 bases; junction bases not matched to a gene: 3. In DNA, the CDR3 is TGTGCCAGCAGTTTAGGAGACAGGGCTAACTATGGCTACACCTTC. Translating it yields CASSLGDRANYGYTF.

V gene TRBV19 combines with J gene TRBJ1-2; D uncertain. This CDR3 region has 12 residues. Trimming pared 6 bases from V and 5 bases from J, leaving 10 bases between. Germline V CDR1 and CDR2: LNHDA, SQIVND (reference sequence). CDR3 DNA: TGTGCCAGTAGGGGAACAGCGTATGGCTACACCTTC. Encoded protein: CASRGTAYGYTF.

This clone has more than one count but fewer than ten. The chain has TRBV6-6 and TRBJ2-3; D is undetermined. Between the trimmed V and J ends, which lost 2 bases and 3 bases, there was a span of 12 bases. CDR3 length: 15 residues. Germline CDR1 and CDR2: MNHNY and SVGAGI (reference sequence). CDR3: CASSYRRVSTDTQYF. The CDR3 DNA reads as TGTGCCAGCAGTTACAGGCGAGTATCGACAGATACGCAGTATTTT.

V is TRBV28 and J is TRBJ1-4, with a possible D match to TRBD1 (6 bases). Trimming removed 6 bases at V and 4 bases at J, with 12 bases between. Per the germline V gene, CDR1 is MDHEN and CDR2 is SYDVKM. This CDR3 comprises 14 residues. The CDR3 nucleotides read TGTGCCAGCAGGCCGACAGGAAATAATGAAAAACTGTTTTTT. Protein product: CASRPTGNNEKLFF. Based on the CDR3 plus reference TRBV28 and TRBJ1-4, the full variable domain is DVKVTQSSRYLVKRTGEKVFLECVQDMDHENMFWYRQDPGLGLRLIYFSYDVKMKEKGDIPEGYSVSREKKERFSLILESASTNQTSMYLCASRPTGNNEKLFFGSGTQLSVL.

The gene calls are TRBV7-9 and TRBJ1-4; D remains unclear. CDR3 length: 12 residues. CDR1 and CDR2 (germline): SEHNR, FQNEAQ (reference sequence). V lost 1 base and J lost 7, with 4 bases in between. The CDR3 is CASSLEGEKLFF. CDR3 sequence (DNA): TGTGCCAGCAGCTTAGAAGGTGAAAAACTGTTTTTT.

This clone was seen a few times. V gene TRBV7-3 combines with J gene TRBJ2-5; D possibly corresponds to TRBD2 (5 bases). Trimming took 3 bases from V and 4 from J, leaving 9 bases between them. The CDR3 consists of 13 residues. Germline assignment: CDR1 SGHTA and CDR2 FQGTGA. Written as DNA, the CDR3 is TGTGCCAGCAGCTTCGGGGTCGGAGAGACCCAGTACTTC. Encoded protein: CASSFGVGETQYF.